This T cell receptor (beta chain) was obtained from a study of T-cell memory formation after mild COVID-19. Study-level information: The two donors had largely donor-specific TCR clusters. General study points: Chiefly within CM and EM were the contracting CD4+ clones; CD8+ ones were within EMRA. Among clones peaking at day 37 in the second wave, SARS-CoV-2 specificity remained unconfirmed. Memory from before infection featured some responding clones, which suggests cross-reactive memory joined.

This clonotype was seen a few times. Its matching antigen is unknown. TCRdb reprocessed the 5' RACE reads with MiXCR, giving one entry per CDR3 protein. Of 450,000 or so distinct CDR3 sequences in the sample, around 20% are singletons; the top ten hold 7.5% to 9.5%. V lost 5 bases to trimming and J lost 9 bases; unmatched junction nucleotides: 4. The CDR3 totals 12 residues. The germline CDR1 and CDR2 sequences are SGHTA and FQGNSA. The rearrangement joins TRBV7-2 to TRBJ2-1; 7 bases are a match to TRBD2. Sequencing used PBMCs or a T cell subset sorted from them (not recorded which). The TCR originated in an adult woman who had mild COVID-19 (a few samples of this study predate the infection). Cell type and time point are not known. This CDR3 reads CASSRLASEQFF. DNA of the CDR3: TGTGCCAGCAGCAGACTAGCTTCTGAGCAGTTCTTC.